This is a list of T cell receptor beta chains from one sample in a study of Tregs in tolerant kidney transplant recipients. Clones were read by immunoSEQ multiplex PCR, and TCRdb kept only the in-frame ones, dropping some. The sample holds around 30,000 clones, about four fifths seen once. Which antigens these TCRs recognize remains unknown. Sequenced material: Tregs from blood cultured with allogeneic cells. The receptors were sampled from a human donor in good health. The CDR3 runs from the conserved cysteine through the conserved F or W. Fields, in order: clone size, D gene, J gene, V gene, CDR3 protein, CDR3 DNA. A D gene is named only where the DNA matches it firmly. A row's size may be missing; if present it is once, few, many or a size class.

-,TRBD2,TRBJ2-7,TRBV6-6,CASRGTSGRRTYEQYF,TGTGCCAGCAGGGGGACTAGCGGGAGGAGGACCTACGAGCAGTACTTC
-,-,TRBJ1-2,TRBV7-2,CASSFQTVLGYTF,TGTGCCAGCAGCTTCCAAACTGTCTTGGGCTACACCTTC
-,-,TRBJ2-5,TRBV30,CAWSATGVETQYF,TGTGCCTGGAGTGCTACGGGGGTAGAGACCCAGTACTTC
-,TRBD2,TRBJ2-1,TRBV27,CASSPRPGLAAHTYNEQFF,TGTGCCAGCAGTCCTCGCCCGGGACTAGCGGCCCATACCTACAATGAGCAGTTCTTC
-,-,TRBJ2-3,TRBV30,CAWSVGLSTQYF,TGTGCCTGGAGTGTCGGCCTCTCTACGCAGTATTTT
-,-,TRBJ2-7,TRBV19,CASPLMPRGEQYF,TGTGCCAGCCCATTGATGCCTCGGGGCGAGCAGTACTTC
-,TRBD1,TRBJ2-2,TRBV6-6,CASSQQGAGTGELFF,TGTGCCAGCAGTCAACAGGGGGCTGGCACCGGGGAGCTGTTTTTT
-,TRBD1,TRBJ1-1,TRBV11-2,CASSRDRVAEAFF,TGTGCCAGCAGCCGGGACAGGGTCGCTGAAGCTTTCTTT
-,-,TRBJ2-2,TRBV6-6,CASSDPPNTGELFF,TGTGCCAGCAGTGACCCCCCGAACACCGGGGAGCTGTTTTTT
-,-,TRBJ2-7,TRBV14,CASSQWQGGYEQYF,TGTGCCAGCAGCCAATGGCAGGGAGGCTACGAGCAGTACTTC
-,-,TRBJ1-1,TRBV7-9,CASSPGRVENTEAFF,TGTGCCAGCAGCCCAGGGCGGGTGGAGAACACTGAAGCTTTCTTT
-,-,TRBJ1-3,TRBV6-4,CASNRRISNTIYF,TGTGCCAGCAACAGAAGGATTAGCAACACCATATATTTT
-,TRBD1,TRBJ1-2,TRBV28,CASSLRGGNYGYTF,TGTGCCAGCAGTTTACGAGGGGGCAACTATGGCTACACCTTC
-,TRBD2,TRBJ2-1,TRBV7-3,CASSETPTSGHTNEQFF,TGTGCCAGCAGCGAAACCCCGACTAGCGGACATACCAATGAGCAGTTCTTC
-,TRBD1,TRBJ1-1,TRBV19,CASSDRGRSEAFF,TGTGCCAGTAGTGACAGGGGGAGGAGTGAAGCTTTCTTT
once,-,TRBJ1-2,TRBV10-3,CASRIAGNYGYTF,TGTGCCAGCAGGATCGCCGGGAACTATGGCTACACCTTC
-,TRBD1,TRBJ2-7,TRBV4-1,CASSAERDRRYEQYF,TGCGCCAGCAGTGCTGAGAGGGACAGAAGGTACGAGCAGTACTTC
-,TRBD1,TRBJ1-6,TRBV2,CASRYTGGADSPLHF,TGTGCCAGCAGGTATACAGGGGGCGCAGATTCACCCCTCCACTTT
-,-,TRBJ2-7,TRBV7-2,CASSLAHEQYF,TGTGCCAGCAGCTTAGCCCACGAGCAGTACTTC
-,-,TRBJ1-2,TRBV5-6,CASSLVLRDGYTF,TGTGCCAGCAGCTTGGTACTTCGGGATGGCTACACCTTC
once,TRBD1,TRBJ1-1,TRBV10-3,CAISPGGWNTEAFF,TGTGCCATCAGTCCAGGGGGCTGGAACACTGAAGCTTTCTTT
-,TRBD1,TRBJ1-2,TRBV7-9,CASSLSRDSLNYGYTF,TGTGCCAGCAGCTTGAGCCGGGACAGTCTTAACTATGGCTACACCTTC
-,-,TRBJ2-4,TRBV30,CAWGGRNIQYF,TGTGCCTGGGGGGGTAGAAACATTCAGTACTTC
few,-,TRBJ2-2,TRBV5-1,CATRARSFGRATGELFF,TGCGCCACCAGGGCCAGGTCGTTCGGACGCGCCACCGGGGAGCTGTTTTTT
-,TRBD2,TRBJ2-1,TRBV19,CASSITSGRAYNEQFF,TGTGCCAGTAGTATTACCAGCGGGAGGGCCTACAATGAGCAGTTCTTC
-,-,TRBJ1-6,TRBV7-8,CASSAVYSNSPLHF,TGTGCCAGCAGCGCAGTCTACTCAAATTCACCCCTCCACTTT
-,TRBD2,TRBJ2-3,TRBV5-1,CASSKGTSGATDTQYF,TGCGCCAGCAGCAAGGGGACTAGCGGGGCCACAGATACGCAGTATTTT
once,-,TRBJ2-2,TRBV6-1,CASSEKVYTGELFF,TGTGCCAGCAGTGAAAAAGTGTACACCGGGGAGCTGTTTTTT
-,-,TRBJ2-3,TRBV9,CASSLIDRGDTQYF,TGTGCCAGCAGCCTGATAGACCGAGGAGATACGCAGTATTTT
-,-,TRBJ1-1,TRBV7-3,CASSLMTGQDTEAFF,TGTGCCAGCAGCTTGATGACAGGTCAGGATACTGAAGCTTTCTTT
once,-,TRBJ2-2,TRBV7-2,CASSISFLAMAGELFF,TGTGCCAGCAGCATCTCATTTCTAGCTATGGCCGGGGAGCTGTTTTTT
-,-,TRBJ2-5,TRBV5-1,CASSLLPGQETQYF,TGCGCCAGCAGCTTATTACCAGGCCAAGAGACCCAGTACTTC
-,-,TRBJ2-7,TRBV11-3,CASSLDVSYEQYF,TGTGCCAGCAGCCTGGACGTTTCCTACGAGCAGTACTTC
-,-,TRBJ1-5,TRBV29-1,CSVAATGDKPQHF,TGCAGCGTTGCCGCGACAGGCGACAAGCCCCAGCATTTT
-,-,TRBJ1-4,TRBV27,CASSFDPLNEKLFF,TGTGCCAGCAGTTTTGACCCCCTTAATGAAAAACTGTTTTTT
-,-,TRBJ1-2,TRBV4-3,CASSQEKDPRTMGGYTF,TGCGCCAGCAGCCAAGAAAAGGATCCGAGGACGATGGGTGGCTACACCTTC
once,TRBD1,TRBJ1-3,TRBV29-1,CSVSTHTGTAGNTIYF,TGCAGCGTCTCTACCCACACAGGGACAGCTGGAAACACCATATATTTT
-,-,TRBJ1-1,TRBV7-9,CASPAGFF,TGTGCCAGCCCCGCCGGTTTCTTT
-,-,TRBJ1-5,TRBV19,CASSIYTVRAHRGNQPQHF,TGTGCCAGTAGTATATATACCGTCCGAGCCCACCGCGGCAATCAGCCCCAGCATTTT
few,-,TRBJ1-1,TRBV5-4,CAYYRTDTEAFF,TGTGCCTATTATAGGACAGACACTGAAGCTTTCTTT
-,TRBD1,TRBJ1-1,TRBV30,CAWSHDRGRTEAFF,TGTGCCTGGAGTCATGACAGGGGGCGGACTGAAGCTTTCTTT
-,-,TRBJ1-5,TRBV7-2,CASSPNQPQHF,TGTGCCAGCAGCCCCAATCAGCCCCAGCATTTT
-,-,TRBJ1-2,TRBV5-5,CASSLGQHYGYTF,TGTGCCAGCAGCTTAGGACAGCACTATGGCTACACCTTC
-,-,TRBJ2-3,TRBV5-1,CASSFGRGADTQYF,TGCGCCAGCAGCTTCGGCAGAGGCGCAGATACGCAGTATTTT
-,-,TRBJ1-2,TRBV20-1,CSSPYGYTF,TGCAGTTCCCCTTATGGCTACACCTTC
medium-sized,-,TRBJ2-2,TRBV18,CASSPLGSGELFF,TGTGCCAGCTCACCACTAGGTTCGGGGGAGCTGTTTTTT
-,-,TRBJ2-1,TRBV7-2,CASSFTTGGAVNEQFF,TGTGCCAGCAGCTTCACTACGGGGGGCGCGGTTAATGAGCAGTTCTTC
-,TRBD1,TRBJ2-7,TRBV29-1,CSVAHRGGEQYF,TGCAGCGTTGCTCACAGGGGTGGCGAGCAGTACTTC
-,-,TRBJ2-7,TRBV23-1,CASRVPTRQEGCRQYF,TGCGCCAGCAGAGTACCTACTAGACAGGAAGGTTGTAGGCAGTACTTC
-,-,TRBJ1-2,TRBV15,CATSRDNYGYTF,TGTGCCACCAGCAGAGATAACTATGGCTACACCTTC
-,TRBD2,TRBJ2-3,TRBV6-5,CASSGAGGTRF,TGTGCCAGCAGTGGAGCGGGGGGGACACGTTTT
-,-,TRBJ2-5,TRBV11-1,CASSLAVLETQYF,TGTGCCAGCAGCTTAGCAGTGTTAGAGACCCAGTACTTC
-,-,TRBJ2-3,TRBV19,CASSIRADTQYF,TGTGCCAGTAGTATTCGTGCAGATACGCAGTATTTT
-,TRBD2,TRBJ2-5,TRBV9,CASSVDPRTSEGTQYF,TGTGCCAGCAGCGTAGATCCCCGGACTAGCGAAGGGACCCAGTACTTC